This TCR beta chain emerged from a study of T cells in Graves' hyperthyroidism and ophthalmopathy. Across the study: Blood from the periphery was taken at initial diagnosis, before any treatment.

There were TCR beta CDR3 regions amplified from RNA transcripts. The HTBI primer set drove a first-round RT-PCR of the TCR CDR3. TCRdb passed the multiplex PCR reads through MiXCR, listing each CDR3 protein once. This repertoire shows approximately 520,000 distinct CDR3 sequences, approximately 25% found once; its top ten account for around 10%. Regarding the study as a whole: Ophthalmopathy, which appeared later, was predicted by the model a median roughly 6.5 months before onset. Blood held most thyroid clonotypes expanded above 0.001 frequency.

Germline CDR1 reads DFQATT; CDR2 reads SNEGSKA (reference sequence). The CDR3 contains 15 residues. Trimming removed 0 bases at V and 5 bases at J, with 17 bases between. At least ten counts were recorded for this clonotype. The antigen is unknown. Patients having uncontrolled infection, another autoimmune disease, pregnancy or lactation were not included. This chain joins TRBV20-1 and TRBJ2-7; no reliable D call. Sequencing used blood. The receptor's source is a woman in her twenties or thirties with Graves' ophthalmopathy. In DNA, the CDR3 is TGCAGTGCTAGAGATGGTACATCAATACGCGACGAGCAGTACTTC. As protein: CSARDGTSIRDEQYF.